This TCR beta chain was identified in a study of blood T cell repertoires in COVID-19 (TCRdb year 2020). In terms of the full investigation: The collaborator samples originated in the United States, Italy and Spain and spanned the acute and convalescent phases of COVID-19. The material from the prospective study consisted of cDNA or gDNA derived from T cells, B-cell-depleted T cells, or PBMCs. Subjects who had been exposed to COVID-19, were actively infected with it, or had recovered from it provided the deeply sampled blood TCRbeta repertoires that made up the dataset. The repertoires were made available in a free public database intended to serve as a resource for research on the immune response to SARS-CoV-2. The samples were drawn from two sources: the first 160 participants of the ongoing ImmuneRACE study, and 1,200 or so subjects contributed by 6 global collaborators. Sample metadata almost always included a de-identified subject ID, COVID-19 status, age in years and sex. Where available, HLA class I and class II types were taken from metadata supplied by the sample provider and were not determined by assay-based typing.

Trimming at the junction amounts to 2 bases on V and 4 bases on J, and the germline ends lie 33 bases apart. Reading the germline V gene gives CDR1 SGHRS and CDR2 YFSETQ. The CDR3 runs 21 amino acids, cysteine and phenylalanine included. Only the CDR3 region is kept as DNA, spanning 63 bases read in frame from base 1. The immunoSEQ Assay, a bias-controlled multiplex PCR, was used to amplify TCRbeta CDR3 regions from genomic DNA. As for how the authors treated the data: Within the assay, amplification of reference gene primers was used to estimate how many nucleated cells each sample contained. To quantify the absolute abundance of each unique TCRbeta CDR3 rearrangement, sequence reads were collapsed and filtered. Productive Simpson clonality was computed per sample as the square root of Simpson's diversity index over productive rearrangements. In its TCRdb copy, this immuneACCESS table keeps in-frame sequences only and misses some clones. Where compared with another copy, unresolved V genes explain less than half of these, and the others have no known cause. V, J and clone size derive from that table, while D and trimming were established from the DNA sequence. The sample includes fewer than 150,000 clones, with 85% observed a single time. The top ten constitute 2.5% to 3% of the sample.

The collaborating institutions used their own protocols to collect whole blood in K2EDTA tubes. Collaborator samples were shipped for TCRbeta analysis as frozen whole blood, isolated PBMCs, or DNA extracted from either sample type. Here is what the overall study found, with its caveats: Clinical and demographic metadata were provided uncurated, with the amount varying by source and participant.

Concerning this clone itself: Its antigen is still unknown. The record has no base qualities; no much larger clone is one base away.

The sequence came from a man aged 50 or older with acute or convalescent COVID-19. Material: peripheral blood. This sequence uses TRBV5-1 and TRBJ1-2, with the D gene not confidently named. The CDR3 reads CASSFGRSLVDSLEVGYGYTF. The sequenced DNA is TGCGCCAGCAGCTTTGGCCGCAGCTTGGTGGATTCGCTGGAGGTTGGCTATGGCTACACCTTC.